A selection of T cell receptor beta chains follows, all from one sample in a study of blood T cell repertoires in COVID-19. Assay: immunoSEQ multiplex PCR; the TCRdb copy retains only in-frame clones and omits some. The sample shows under 250,000 clones, around 80% of them seen only once. The sequenced material came from peripheral blood. These receptors were collected from a human donor in a cohort sampled during active COVID-19. Each CDR3 is given with its conserved first and last residue.

V gene: TRBV2
J gene: TRBJ1-2
CDR3 protein: CASRTGTGDGYTF

V gene: TRBV24-1
J gene: TRBJ1-6
CDR3 protein: CATEEGAVTDDNSPLHF

V gene: TRBV6-1
J gene: TRBJ2-5
CDR3 protein: CASSDAGGETQYF

V gene: TRBV19
J gene: TRBJ2-1
CDR3 protein: CASSASGQGVVQFF

V gene: TRBV5-1
J gene: TRBJ1-5
CDR3 protein: CASSFLSPGQGNQPQHF

V gene: TRBV19
J gene: TRBJ2-6
CDR3 protein: CASASTGGANVLTF

V gene: TRBV5-1
J gene: TRBJ1-1
CDR3 protein: CASSLGAGMNTEAFF

V gene: TRBV9
J gene: TRBJ1-4
CDR3 protein: CASSVSPRTTNEKLFF

V gene: TRBV10-3
J gene: TRBJ1-1
CDR3 protein: CAISDRNTEAFF

V gene: TRBV7-3
J gene: TRBJ1-3
CDR3 protein: CASSWTGTGGNTIYF

V gene: TRBV6-5
J gene: TRBJ2-3
CDR3 protein: CASRGVTDTQYF

V gene: TRBV5-8
J gene: TRBJ1-5
CDR3 protein: CASSLRDSYSNQPQHF

V gene: TRBV19
J gene: TRBJ1-6
CDR3 protein: CASSLHGDSSYNSPLHF

V gene: TRBV19
J gene: TRBJ1-5
CDR3 protein: CASSVTTYGDSNQPQHF

V gene: TRBV13
J gene: TRBJ2-7
CDR3 protein: CASSLGGRAPLQYF

V gene: TRBV2
J gene: TRBJ1-1
CDR3 protein: CASSEAGLVTEAFF

V gene: TRBV11-1
J gene: TRBJ2-1
CDR3 protein: CASSLWSQGDEQFF

V gene: TRBV28
J gene: TRBJ2-2
CDR3 protein: CASSSPGQNTGELFF